The subject of this entry is one T cell receptor (beta chain). The sample holds a few counts of this clonotype. What this receptor recognizes is not known. No quality values exist for individual bases; no much larger clone is one base distant. Only healthy Caucasian donors were included. The twin cohort consisted of three pairs of female monozygotic twins, all aged roughly 18 to 29 years. CD4+ and CD8+ T cell populations were isolated with positive isolation kits from Invitrogen. The data belong to a study of identical twins (dated by TCRdb to the mid-2010s). In the study overall: To test whether fetal clonotypes persist, the study used deep sequencing on TCR alpha and beta repertoires from monozygotic twins, unrelated adults of various ages, and cord blood. To rule out contamination, replicate twin experiments were performed at different times with different library preparation protocols.

Germline trimming: 1 base from V, 3 bases from J; junction bases outside gene matches: 4. Inclusive of the bounding cysteine and phenylalanine, the CDR3 is 15 residues long. Only CDR3 DNA remains: 45 bases, in frame from the first base. CDR1 and CDR2 (LGHNA, YSLEER) derive from the germline V gene. The paper as a whole reports these results and caveats: Recombination models systematically underestimated out-of-frame TCR alpha sharing in monozygotic twins but agreed with sharing between unrelated individuals. Compared with coincidental sharing between unrelated individuals, out-of-frame TCR alpha sequences shared between twins showed an excess of sequences with low generation probability. Zero-insertion analyses could be partly confounded by invariant T cells such as MAIT and iNKT, although diverse VJ usage argued against such confounding for most clonotypes. Excess twin sharing in beta out-of-frame sequences was weaker because fewer shared sequences lowered the signal-to-noise ratio. Because the same donors could not be followed over many years, the conclusions depended on cross-sectional statistical analysis. Abundant cord blood beta clonotypes had fewer insertions, young adult naive repertoires showed a similar but weaker trend, and memory repertoires showed no such trend.

Libraries were prepared through 5' RACE. Reads for this sample came from an Illumina HiSeq 2000. Template switching introduced a universal primer binding site; the final cDNA contained a unique molecular identifier, enabling accurate counting of TCR cDNA molecules. Specific primers in the conserved constant-segment region were used to synthesize first-strand cDNA for TCR alpha and beta chains. Each cDNA library was double barcoded, with a SMART-Mk sample barcode plus Illumina barcodes, to control for contamination. Two successive PCR steps introduced TruSeq adapter sequences along with Illumina sample barcodes. The TCR alpha and beta cDNA libraries were sequenced on the Illumina HiSeq platform using custom primers. The source study handled its data this way. MiGEC was used to process raw reads and extract unique molecular identifiers, and MiXCR was used to find CDR3 positions. For each individual, recombination models were inferred using an EM algorithm with the repgenHMM and IGoR tools. Shared clonotype analysis was performed with the tcR package in R, normalizing sharing by the product of cloneset sizes. To study raw recombination without the effects of thymic and clonal selection, out-of-frame nonproductive sequences were analyzed. The public reads were quality trimmed at Q25 with fastp and then assembled into clones with MiXCR by TCRdb, keeping productive beta chains. Under each unique CDR3 protein, matching rows form one entry showing the most common genes and DNA. TCRdb, not the authors, supplied the V and J calls. The sample contains about 290,000 distinct CDR3 sequences, roughly 9% of them found a single time. The ten largest clones represent roughly 6.8% of the sample.

These sequences were also reported in another study, on yellow fever vaccine responses in identical twins. From that second study: According to the authors, in identical twins the way T cells responded to vaccination appeared partly convergent and partly personalized. The study precisely tracked vaccine-responding T cell clones in identical twins.

Material: CD8+ T cells sorted from blood. This TCR was sampled from a woman between 18 and 29 years old in good health. The sequence links TRBV4-3 to TRBJ1-2; TRBD1 aligns with 8 central bases. CDR3 protein: CASSQGTGQHYGYTF. The nucleotide sequence reads as follows: TGCGCCAGCAGCCAAGGGACAGGGCAACACTATGGCTACACCTTC.